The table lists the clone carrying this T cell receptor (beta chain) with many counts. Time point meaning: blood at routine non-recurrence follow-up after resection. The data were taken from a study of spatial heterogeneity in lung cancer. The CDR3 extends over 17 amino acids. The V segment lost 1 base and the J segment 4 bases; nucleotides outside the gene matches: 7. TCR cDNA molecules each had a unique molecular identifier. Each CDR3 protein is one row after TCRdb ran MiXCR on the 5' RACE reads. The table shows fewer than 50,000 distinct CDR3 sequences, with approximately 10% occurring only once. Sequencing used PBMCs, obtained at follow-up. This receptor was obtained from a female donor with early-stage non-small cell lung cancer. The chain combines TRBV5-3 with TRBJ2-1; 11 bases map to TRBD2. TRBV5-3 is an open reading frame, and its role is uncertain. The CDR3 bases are TGTGCCAGAAGCTTGCGACTAGCGGGGATCCTATACAATGAGCAGTTCTTC. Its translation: CARSLRLAGILYNEQFF.